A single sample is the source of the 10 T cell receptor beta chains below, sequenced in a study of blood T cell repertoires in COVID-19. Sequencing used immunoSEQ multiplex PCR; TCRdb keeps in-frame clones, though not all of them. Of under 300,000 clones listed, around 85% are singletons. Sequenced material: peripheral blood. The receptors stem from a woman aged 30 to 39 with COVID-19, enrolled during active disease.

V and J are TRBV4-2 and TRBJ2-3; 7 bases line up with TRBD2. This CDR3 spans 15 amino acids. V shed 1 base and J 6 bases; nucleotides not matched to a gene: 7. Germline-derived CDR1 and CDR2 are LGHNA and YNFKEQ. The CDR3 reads CASSQAGGLADTQYF. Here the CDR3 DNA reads TGTGCCAGCAGCCAAGCGGGGGGACTCGCGGATACGCAGTATTTT.

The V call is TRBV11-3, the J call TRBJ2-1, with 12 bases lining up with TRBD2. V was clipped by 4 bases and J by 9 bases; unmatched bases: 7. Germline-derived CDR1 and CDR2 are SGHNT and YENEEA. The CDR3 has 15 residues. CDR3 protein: CASSSSSGGAVEQFF. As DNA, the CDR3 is TGTGCCAGCAGCTCCTCTAGCGGGGGGGCTGTTGAGCAGTTCTTC. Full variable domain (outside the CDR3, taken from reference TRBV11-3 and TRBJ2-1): EAGVVQSPRYKIIEKKQPVAFWCNPISGHNTLYWYLQNLGQGPELLIRYENEEAVDDSQLPKDRFSAERLKGVDSTLKIQPAELGDSAVYLCASSSSSGGAVEQFFGPGTRLTVL.

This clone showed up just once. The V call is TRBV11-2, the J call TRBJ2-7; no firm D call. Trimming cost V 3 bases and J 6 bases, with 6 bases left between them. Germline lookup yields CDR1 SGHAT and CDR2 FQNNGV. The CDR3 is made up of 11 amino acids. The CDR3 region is CASSFSSEQYF. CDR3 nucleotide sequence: TGTGCCAGCAGCTTTTCTTCCGAGCAGTACTTC.

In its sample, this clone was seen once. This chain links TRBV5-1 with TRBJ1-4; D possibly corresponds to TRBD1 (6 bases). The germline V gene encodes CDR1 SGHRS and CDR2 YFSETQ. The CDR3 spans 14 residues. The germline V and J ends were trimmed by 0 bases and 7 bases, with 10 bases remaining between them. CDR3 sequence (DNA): TGCGCCAGCAGCTTGGCAGGGGACGGTGAAAAACTGTTTTTT. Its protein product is CASSLAGDGEKLFF.

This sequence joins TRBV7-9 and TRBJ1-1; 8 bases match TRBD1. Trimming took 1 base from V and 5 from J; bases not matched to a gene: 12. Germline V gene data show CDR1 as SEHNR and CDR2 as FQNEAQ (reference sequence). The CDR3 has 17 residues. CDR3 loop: CASSLVGQAYGRTEAFF. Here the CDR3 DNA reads TGTGCCAGCAGCTTAGTGGGACAGGCCTATGGGCGAACTGAAGCTTTCTTT.

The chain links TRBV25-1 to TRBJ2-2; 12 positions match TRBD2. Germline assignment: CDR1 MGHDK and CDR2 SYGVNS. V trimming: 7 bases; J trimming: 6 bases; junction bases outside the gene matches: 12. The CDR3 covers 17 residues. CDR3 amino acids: CASMASGGAGVAGELFF. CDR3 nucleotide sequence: TGTGCCAGCATGGCTAGCGGGGGGGCCGGTGTGGCCGGGGAGCTGTTTTTT. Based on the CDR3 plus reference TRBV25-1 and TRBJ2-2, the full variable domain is EADIYQTPRYLVIGTGKKITLECSQTMGHDKMYWYQQDPGMELHLIHYSYGVNSTEKGDLSSESTVSRIRTEHFPLTLESARPSHTSQYLCASMASGGAGVAGELFFGEGSRLTVL.

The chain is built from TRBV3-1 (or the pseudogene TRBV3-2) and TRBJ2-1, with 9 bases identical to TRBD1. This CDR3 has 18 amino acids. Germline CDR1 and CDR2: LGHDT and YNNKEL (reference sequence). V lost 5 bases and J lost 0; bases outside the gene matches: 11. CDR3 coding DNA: TGTGCCAGCAGCTTAACAGGGGGCAGAGGGAGCTCCTACAATGAGCAGTTCTTC. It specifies CASSLTGGRGSSYNEQFF.

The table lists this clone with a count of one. The DNA of the CDR3 is TGTGCCAGCAGCTTGGGGCAACTCCTCACAGATACGCAGTATTTT. Protein: CASSLGQLLTDTQYF. V usage is TRBV11-2 and J usage is TRBJ2-3; the D gene is possibly TRBD1 (5 bases). The CDR3 runs to 15 residues. Trimming left V 3 bases short and J 2 bases short, with 12 bases between. The germline gives CDR1 SGHAT, CDR2 FQNNGV.

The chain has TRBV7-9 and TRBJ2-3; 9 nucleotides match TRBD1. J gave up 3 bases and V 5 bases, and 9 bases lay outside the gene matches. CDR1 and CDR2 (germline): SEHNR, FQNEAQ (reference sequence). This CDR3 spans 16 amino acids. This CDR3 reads CASSPWTGEGTDTQYF. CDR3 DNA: TGTGCCAGCAGCCCCTGGACAGGGGAAGGAACAGATACGCAGTATTTT.

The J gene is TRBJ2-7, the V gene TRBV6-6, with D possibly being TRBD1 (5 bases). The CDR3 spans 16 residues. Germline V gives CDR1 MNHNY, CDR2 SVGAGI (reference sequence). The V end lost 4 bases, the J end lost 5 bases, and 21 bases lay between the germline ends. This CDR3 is CASSSRNKRQSDEQYF. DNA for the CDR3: TGTGCCAGCAGTTCCAGAAACAAAAGACAGTCTGACGAGCAGTACTTC.